A single sample gave rise to the 12 T cell receptor beta chains below, sequenced in a study of T cell changes during pregnancy in multiple sclerosis. Sequencing was performed with immunoSEQ multiplex PCR; in TCRdb, only in-frame clones are kept and a portion is missing. The data hold 36,000 or so clones, with roughly 91% observed a single time. The sequencing used CD4+ T cells from peripheral blood mononuclear cells, collected in the first trimester of pregnancy. The receptors originated from a female donor with multiple sclerosis, enrolled in a pregnancy study.

This clone was found once. The chain couples TRBV2 to TRBJ2-7; D not certain. CDR3 length equals 13 residues. The V gene's germline CDR1 is SNHLY and CDR2 FYNNEI. V was clipped by 4 bases and J by 0 bases, with 7 bases between them. The CDR3 spells CASSVHFSYEQYF. CDR3 nucleotide sequence: TGTGCCAGCAGTGTCCACTTCTCCTACGAGCAGTACTTC.

The gene calls are TRBV7-3 and TRBJ2-5; D ambiguous. This CDR3 is built from 15 residues. V lost 1 base, J lost 5 bases, and 14 bases lay in between. Germline CDR1 SGHTA, CDR2 FQGTGA. Here the CDR3 DNA reads TGTGCCAGCAGCTTAAAACCTACCGACGGGGAGACCCAGTACTTC. Translated, it gives CASSLKPTDGETQYF.

The V call is TRBV5-4, the J call TRBJ2-7, with D unclear. The CDR3 is made up of 12 amino acids. Trimming took 4 bases from V and 7 from J, leaving 12 bases between them. CDR1 is SGHNT and CDR2 is YYREEE in the germline V gene (reference sequence). The CDR3 bases are TGTGCCAGCAGCCCAGACACTTTGGAGCAGTACTTC. Residues: CASSPDTLEQYF.

The chain uses TRBV5-1 and TRBJ1-1; D may be TRBD1 (5 bases). The CDR3 length is 13 residues. Germline V gene data show CDR1 as SGHRS and CDR2 as YFSETQ. The V end lost 0 bases, the J end lost 3 bases, and 6 bases lay between the germline ends. CDR3 in DNA: TGCGCCAGCAGCTTGGCCAGGGACACTGAAGCTTTCTTT. This encodes CASSLARDTEAFF.

The rearrangement joins TRBV30 to TRBJ2-1; 7 nucleotides match TRBD1. CDR3 size: 16 residues. Trimming cost V 2 bases and J 8 bases; bases outside gene matches: 15. CDR1 and CDR2 (germline): GTSNPN, SVGIG (reference sequence). CDR3: CAWSRQGVGSRDEQFF. Here the CDR3 DNA reads TGTGCCTGGAGTAGACAGGGTGTAGGTTCGAGAGATGAGCAGTTCTTC.

The chain joins TRBV2 to TRBJ2-7, with 11 nucleotides matching TRBD1. The CDR3 is made up of 16 amino acids. Germline-derived CDR1 and CDR2 are SNHLY and FYNNEI. Trimming removed 4 bases from V and 1 base from J; junction bases left unmatched: 6. DNA for the CDR3: TGTGCCAGCAGTGCGGCGGGACAGGGGGATTCCTACGAGCAGTACTTC. Protein: CASSAAGQGDSYEQYF. The full variable domain, in which reference TRBV2 and TRBJ2-7 provide the parts outside the CDR3, is EPEVTQTPSHQVTQMGQEVILRCVPISNHLYFYWYRQILGQKVEFLVSFYNNEISEKSEIFDDQFSVERPDGSNFTLKIRSTKLEDSAMYFCASSAAGQGDSYEQYFGPGTRLTVT.

The chain joins TRBV19 to TRBJ2-7, with 9 bases identical to TRBD2. CDR3 length equals 14 residues. From germline, CDR1 is LNHDA and CDR2 SQIVND (reference sequence). J gave up 3 bases and V 7 bases, and 7 bases lay outside the gene matches. CDR3: CASTPRGGDYEQYF. Written as DNA, the CDR3 is TGTGCCAGTACCCCGCGCGGGGGGGACTACGAGCAGTACTTC.

This chain uses TRBV11-2 with TRBJ2-7, with 10 bases fitting TRBD2. CDR1 and CDR2 (germline): SGHAT, FQNNGV. The V gene end was trimmed by 5 bases and the J gene end by 1 base; junction bases not matched to a gene: 5. The CDR3 is made up of 15 amino acids. The CDR3 nucleotides read TGTGCCAGCAGCCCCCAACTAGCGGGGTCCTACGAGCAGTACTTC. Translating gives CASSPQLAGSYEQYF. Looking up the rest from reference TRBV11-2 and TRBJ2-7 gives the full variable domain: EAGVAQSPRYKIIEKRQSVAFWCNPISGHATLYWYQQILGQGPKLLIQFQNNGVVDDSQLPKDRFSAERLKGVDSTLKIQPAKLEDSAVYLCASSPQLAGSYEQYFGPGTRLTVT.

The V gene is TRBV11-2, the J gene TRBJ2-7, with a possible D match to TRBD1 (6 bases). Germline V gene data show CDR1 as SGHAT and CDR2 as FQNNGV. Deletions cut 4 bases from V and 2 bases from J, with 6 bases between. The CDR3 length is 12 residues. The CDR3 loop is CASSSGAYEQYF. For the CDR3, the DNA is TGTGCCAGCAGCTCAGGGGCCTACGAGCAGTACTTC.

The V call is TRBV27, the J call TRBJ1-1, with a weak D call TRBD1 (5 bases). The CDR3 has 14 amino acids. Germline V gives CDR1 MNHEY, CDR2 SMNVEV (reference sequence). V lost 2 bases and J 10 bases, leaving 17 bases between the germline ends. Here the CDR3 DNA reads TGTGCCAGCAGTTTAAGGACAACGGCACGGGCAGCTTTCTTT. This sequence encodes CASSLRTTARAAFF.

The V gene is TRBV5-1, the J gene TRBJ2-1, with a possible D match to TRBD2 (5 bases). Looked up from germline, CDR1 is SGHRS and CDR2 is YFSETQ. V gave up 4 bases and J gave up 7 bases, with 9 bases separating them. This CDR3 comprises 12 residues. Written as DNA, the CDR3 is TGCGCCAGCAGCCGGGATCAAAATGAGCAGTTCTTC. This encodes CASSRDQNEQFF.

The table lists this clone with a few counts. The J gene is TRBJ1-2, the V gene TRBV19; 7 bases agree with TRBD1. V trimming: 5 bases; J trimming: 6 bases; junction bases outside the gene matches: 9. CDR3 size: 14 residues. CDR1 is LNHDA, CDR2 SQIVND, per germline (reference sequence). The CDR3 DNA reads TGTGCCAGTAGTCGGGACAGACACCGGGATGGCTACACCTTC. Encoded protein: CASSRDRHRDGYTF.